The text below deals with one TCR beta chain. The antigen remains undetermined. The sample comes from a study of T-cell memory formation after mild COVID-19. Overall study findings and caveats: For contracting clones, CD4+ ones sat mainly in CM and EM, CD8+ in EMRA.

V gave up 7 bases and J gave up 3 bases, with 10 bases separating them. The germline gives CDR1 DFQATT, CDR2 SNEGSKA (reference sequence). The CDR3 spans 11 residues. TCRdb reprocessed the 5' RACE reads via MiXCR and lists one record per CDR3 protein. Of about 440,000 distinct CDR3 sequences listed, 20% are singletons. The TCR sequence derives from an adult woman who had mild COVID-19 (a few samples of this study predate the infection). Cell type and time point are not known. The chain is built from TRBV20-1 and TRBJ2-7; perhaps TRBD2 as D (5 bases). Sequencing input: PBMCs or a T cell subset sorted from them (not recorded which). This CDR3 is CSGGSNYEQYF. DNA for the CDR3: TGCAGTGGAGGGAGTAACTACGAGCAGTACTTC.